One and the same sample provided the 2 T cell receptor beta chains below, sequenced in a study of blood T cells in healthy people across ages (dated by TCRdb to the mid-2010s). Receptor amplification or capture employed 5' RACE. The sample was run on an Illumina HiSeq 2500. A second PCR of about 6 to 12 cycles was run with a J-beta primer mix and a sample-barcoded 5' primer. TCRdb redid the processing of the public reads, applying fastp at Q25 and MiXCR, and retained in-frame beta chains. Rows are unified per CDR3 protein, each entry keeping the most common DNA and genes. This sample has under 1,000,000 distinct CDR3 sequences in its table, and around 45% of those were observed once. The ten largest clones represent approximately 18% of the sample. Sequencing was done on a sample of blood. The receptor source for this set is an elderly man in good health.

This clonotype was seen just once. This clone may be a read error of a much larger clone one base away. The chain carries TRBV3-1 and TRBJ1-2; D is ambiguous. Germline V gives CDR1 LGHDT, CDR2 YNNKEL (reference sequence). CDR3 length: 13 residues. The CDR3 region has the DNA TGTGACAGCAGCCAAGGTACAGAGGTTAGCTACACCTTC. Its protein is CDSSQGTEVSYTF.

In this sample, this clonotype turned up a few times. CDR3 bases: TGTGCCAGCAGCATAAGGGACTGGCGCTACGAGCAGTACTTC. Translation gives CASSIRDWRYEQYF. This chain links TRBV7-2 with TRBJ2-7; D may be TRBD2 (6 bases). V lost 5 bases and J lost 3, with 14 bases in between. The CDR3 sequence is 14 residues long. In germline, CDR1 is SGHTA, CDR2 FQGNSA.